The T cell receptor beta chain described here comes from a study of identical twins. Study-level findings and limits: Less excess twin sharing appeared in beta out-of-frame sequences. Partly confounded zero-insertion analyses could result from invariant MAIT and iNKT cells.

This clonotype was observed a handful of times. Its antigen is not identified. The CDR3 covers 15 residues. J lost 1 base, V lost 5 bases, and 5 bases had no gene match. The germline CDR1 and CDR2 sequences are SGHNT and YENEEA. Template switching supplied a universal primer site; unique molecular identifiers were carried on the cDNA. Using its own MiXCR run on the 5' RACE reads, TCRdb lists one record per CDR3 protein. This table holds a few hundred thousand distinct CDR3 sequences, roughly 15% found once. These data were also filed under a second study, of yellow fever vaccine responses in identical twins. From that paper: Reports say the vaccine T cell response in twins looked partly convergent and partly personalized.

The specimen sequenced was CD4+ T cells sorted from blood. This chain joins TRBV11-3 and TRBJ1-1; 9 positions agree with TRBD1. The receptor comes from a woman between 18 and 29 years old in good health. CDR3 protein: CASSIRTGENTEAFF. CDR3 in DNA: TGTGCCAGCAGCATCAGGACAGGGGAGAACACTGAAGCTTTCTTT.